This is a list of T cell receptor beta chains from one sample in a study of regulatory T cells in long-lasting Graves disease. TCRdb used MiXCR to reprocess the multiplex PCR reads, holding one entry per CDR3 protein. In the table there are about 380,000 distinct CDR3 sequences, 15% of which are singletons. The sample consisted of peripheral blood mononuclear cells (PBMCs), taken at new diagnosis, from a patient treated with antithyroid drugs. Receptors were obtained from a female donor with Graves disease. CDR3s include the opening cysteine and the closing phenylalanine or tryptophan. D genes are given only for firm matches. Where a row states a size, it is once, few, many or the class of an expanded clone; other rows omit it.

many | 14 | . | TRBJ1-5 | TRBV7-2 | CASSFDRQGQPQHF | TGTGCCAGCAGCTTCGACAGGCAAGGTCAGCCCCAGCATTTT
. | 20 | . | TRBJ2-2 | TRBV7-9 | CASSPQQSVFPGNSTGELFF | TGTGCCAGCAGCCCGCAACAAAGTGTGTTCCCTGGAAACTCCACCGGGGAGCTGTTTTTT
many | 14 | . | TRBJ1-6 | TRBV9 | CASSVPGVDSPLHF | TGTGCCAGCAGCGTCCCAGGGGTGGATTCACCCCTCCACTTT
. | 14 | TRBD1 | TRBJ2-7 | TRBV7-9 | CAIQGAQLPYEQYF | TGTGCCATCCAGGGGGCACAATTACCCTACGAGCAGTACTTC
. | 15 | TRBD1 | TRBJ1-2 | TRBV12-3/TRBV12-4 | CASSYGTGLGYGYTF | TGTGCCAGCAGTTACGGGACAGGGTTAGGCTATGGCTACACCTTC
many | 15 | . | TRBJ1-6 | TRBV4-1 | CASSPGEGRNSPLHF | TGCGCCAGCAGCCCTGGCGAGGGCCGTAATTCACCCCTCCACTTT
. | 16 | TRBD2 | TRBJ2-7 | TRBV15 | CATSAGGLAGAREQYF | TGTGCCACCAGCGCAGGGGGACTAGCGGGAGCAAGAGAGCAGTACTTC
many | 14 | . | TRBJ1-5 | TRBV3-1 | CASSQDIGNQPQHF | TGTGCCAGCAGCCAAGATATTGGGAACCAGCCCCAGCATTTT
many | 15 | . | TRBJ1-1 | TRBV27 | CASRSGTGLDTEAFF | TGTGCCAGCAGAAGCGGTACAGGGTTAGACACTGAAGCTTTCTTT
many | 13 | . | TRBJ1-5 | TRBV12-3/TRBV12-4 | CASNPGGNQPQHF | TGTGCCAGCAACCCCGGGGGCAATCAGCCCCAGCATTTT
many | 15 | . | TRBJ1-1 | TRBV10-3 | CAINNPGKTNTEAFF | TGTGCCATCAATAACCCGGGAAAAACGAACACTGAAGCTTTCTTT
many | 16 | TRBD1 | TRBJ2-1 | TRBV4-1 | CASSQDSGGAGNEQFF | TGCGCCAGCAGCCAAGATTCAGGGGGCGCGGGGAATGAGCAGTTCTTC
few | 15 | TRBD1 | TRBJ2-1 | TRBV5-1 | CASSSVTGAYNEQFF | TGCGCCAGCAGCTCTGTGACAGGGGCCTACAATGAGCAGTTCTTC
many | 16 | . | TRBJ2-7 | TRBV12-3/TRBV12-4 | CASSWFVGTRIYEQYF | TGTGCCAGCAGTTGGTTTGTAGGGACACGAATCTACGAGCAGTACTTC
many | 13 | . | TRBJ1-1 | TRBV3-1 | CASSPRSDTEAFF | TGTGCCAGCAGCCCTAGGAGCGACACTGAAGCTTTCTTT
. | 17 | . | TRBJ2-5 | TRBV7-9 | CASSLGSVATRQETQYF | TGTGCCAGCAGCTTAGGTTCGGTGGCGACTCGACAAGAGACCCAGTACTTC
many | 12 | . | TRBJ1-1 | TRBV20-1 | CSAHRSNTEAFF | TGCAGTGCCCACCGATCGAACACTGAAGCTTTCTTT
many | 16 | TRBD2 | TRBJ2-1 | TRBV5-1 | CASSHQTSGGASEQFF | TGCGCCAGCAGCCACCAAACTAGCGGGGGGGCCAGTGAGCAGTTCTTC
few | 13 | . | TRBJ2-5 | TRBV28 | CASRAPGGETQYF | TGTGCCAGCAGGGCCCCAGGGGGGGAGACCCAGTACTTC
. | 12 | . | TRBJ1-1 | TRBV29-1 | CSVVQGNTEAFF | TGCAGCGTAGTACAGGGGAACACTGAAGCTTTCTTT
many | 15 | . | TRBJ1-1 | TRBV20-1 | CSARFPGLLGTEAFF | TGCAGTGCTAGATTTCCGGGACTTTTGGGGACTGAAGCTTTCTTT
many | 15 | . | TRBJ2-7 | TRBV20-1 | CSARDVSYLSYEQYF | TGCAGTGCTAGAGATGTATCGTACCTCTCCTACGAGCAGTACTTC
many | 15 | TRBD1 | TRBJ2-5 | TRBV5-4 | CASSAGQGWSETQYF | TGTGCCAGCAGCGCCGGACAGGGTTGGTCAGAGACCCAGTACTTC
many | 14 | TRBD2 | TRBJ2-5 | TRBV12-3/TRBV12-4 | CASTGLAGGETQYF | TGTGCCAGCACCGGACTAGCGGGGGGAGAGACCCAGTACTTC
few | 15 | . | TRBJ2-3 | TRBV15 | CATSRGTTSTDTQYF | TGTGCCACCAGCAGAGGGACAACTAGCACAGATACGCAGTATTTT
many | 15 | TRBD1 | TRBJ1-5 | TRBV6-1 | CASSPLDRDGQPQHF | TGTGCCAGCAGTCCCCTCGACAGGGATGGACAGCCCCAGCATTTT
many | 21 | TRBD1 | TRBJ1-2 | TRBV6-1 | CASRQTLGTGSERGVDYGYTF | TGTGCCAGCAGACAAACCCTTGGGACAGGGTCCGAACGAGGAGTTGACTATGGCTACACCTTC
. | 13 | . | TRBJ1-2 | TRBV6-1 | CASSETQDYGYTF | TGTGCCAGCAGTGAAACCCAAGACTATGGCTACACCTTC
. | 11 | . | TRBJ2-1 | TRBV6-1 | CASTLASEQFF | TGTGCCAGCACTTTAGCGTCCGAGCAGTTCTTC
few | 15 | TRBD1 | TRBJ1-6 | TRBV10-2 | CASSEFGQGLSPLHF | TGCGCCAGCAGTGAGTTTGGACAGGGTCTCTCACCCCTCCACTTT
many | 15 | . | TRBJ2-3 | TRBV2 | CASSAWGGYTDTQYF | TGTGCCAGCAGTGCCTGGGGCGGATACACAGATACGCAGTATTTT
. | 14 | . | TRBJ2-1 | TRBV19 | CASSMSESVIEQFF | TGTGCCAGTAGTATGTCAGAGAGCGTGATTGAGCAGTTCTTC
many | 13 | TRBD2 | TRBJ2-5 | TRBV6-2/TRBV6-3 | CASSGLARETQYF | TGTGCCAGCAGCGGACTAGCGCGGGAGACCCAGTACTTC
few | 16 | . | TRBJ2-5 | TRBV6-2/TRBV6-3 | CASRLNSAPPQETQYF | TGTGCCAGCAGACTAAACAGTGCGCCCCCTCAAGAGACCCAGTACTTC
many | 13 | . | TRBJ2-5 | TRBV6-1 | CASYDTLKETQYF | TGTGCCAGCTATGACACTCTCAAGGAGACCCAGTACTTC
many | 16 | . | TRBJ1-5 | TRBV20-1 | CSARAGAGLSNQPQHF | TGCAGTGCCCGCGCGGGGGCGGGGCTTAGCAATCAGCCCCAGCATTTT
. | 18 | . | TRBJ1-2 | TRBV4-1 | CASSQPLKGGKKDYGYTF | TGCGCCAGCAGCCAACCCCTAAAGGGAGGGAAGAAAGACTATGGCTACACCTTC
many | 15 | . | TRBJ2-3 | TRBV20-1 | CSAHPGQHSTDTQYF | TGCAGTGCCCATCCAGGGCAGCACAGCACAGATACGCAGTATTTT
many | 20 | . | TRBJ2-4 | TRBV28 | CASSLYPSTSRGLAKNIQYF | TGTGCCAGCAGTTTATACCCCTCGACTAGTCGAGGGCTAGCCAAAAACATTCAGTACTTC
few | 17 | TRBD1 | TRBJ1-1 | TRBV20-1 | CSARDWGGDRANTEAFF | TGCAGTGCTAGAGATTGGGGTGGAGACAGGGCCAACACTGAAGCTTTCTTT
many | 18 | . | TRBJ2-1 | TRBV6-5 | CASSFRGGHKSSYNEQFF | TGTGCCAGCAGTTTTAGGGGGGGTCACAAAAGCTCCTACAATGAGCAGTTCTTC